This T cell receptor beta chain was found in a study of cytomegalovirus exposure and HLA in healthy donors. Concerning this clone: Its antigen is unknown.

60 Vbeta and 13 Jbeta primers were used in PCR. The assay was immunoSEQ multiplex PCR, and TCRdb's table has in-frame clones only and misses some. The sample records about 160,000 clones, around four fifths being singletons. Broader study findings: Versus the roughly 700-donor mean, an Asian-associated ancestry cluster reportedly showed fewer N-insertions in a later analysis. Among TCR beta chains of equal frequency, HLA-associated ones were more clonally expanded in a later analysis. According to an earlier analysis, most TCR beta V segments yielded productive rearrangements about 87% or about 30% of the time.

The TCR originated in a woman in her fifties or sixties in good health and CMV-seronegative. The sequenced sample was PBMCs.

The CDR3 loop reads CASETDSGYEQYF. CDR3 bases: TGTGCCAGCGAAACAGATTCAGGCTACGAGCAGTACTTC. J is TRBJ2-7 and V is TRBV6-6; no reliable D call. CDR3 size: 13 residues. V gave up 8 bases and J gave up 3 bases, with 14 bases separating them. Germline V gene data show CDR1 as MNHNY and CDR2 as SVGAGI (reference sequence).